A selection of T cell receptor beta chains follows, all from one sample in a study of cytomegalovirus exposure and HLA in healthy donors. Assay: immunoSEQ multiplex PCR; the TCRdb copy retains only in-frame clones and omits some. This sample has roughly 97,000 clones, with 60% to 80% found just once. The specimen was PBMCs. The receptors stem from a man aged 55-75 years in good health and CMV-seropositive. The CDR3 runs from the conserved cysteine through the conserved F or W. D genes are given only for firm matches. Clone size is given for some rows only: seen once, a few or many times, or a class if the clone is expanded.

j_call,cdr3_length,v_call,clone_size,d_call,cdr3_aa,cdr3_nt
TRBJ2-5,15,TRBV10-3,-,TRBD1,CAISEDGTGLETQYF,TGTGCCATCAGTGAGGACGGGACAGGGCTGGAGACCCAGTACTTC
TRBJ2-3,14,TRBV5-1,-,-,CASSSWTATDTQYF,TGCGCCAGCAGCTCATGGACTGCCACAGATACGCAGTATTTT
TRBJ2-1,15,TRBV5-1,-,-,CASSLDRGSYNEQFF,TGCGCCAGCAGCTTGGATCGGGGCTCCTACAATGAGCAGTTCTTC
TRBJ1-2,15,TRBV7-9,-,TRBD1,CASSLMAGGPYGYTF,TGTGCCAGCAGCTTGATGGCAGGGGGCCCCTATGGCTACACCTTC
TRBJ2-5,15,TRBV4-3,-,-,CASSQDFSVQETQYF,TGCGCCAGCAGCCAAGATTTTAGCGTACAAGAGACCCAGTACTTC
TRBJ2-5,16,TRBV19,few,TRBD2,CASSIRLAGFLGTQYF,TGTGCCAGTAGTATTCGGCTAGCGGGTTTCCTGGGGACCCAGTACTTC
TRBJ2-7,14,TRBV6-5,few,-,CASSSGLASYEQYF,TGTGCCAGCAGTTCTGGACTGGCATCCTACGAGCAGTACTTC
TRBJ2-5,14,TRBV18,-,-,CASSPPTGQETQYF,TGTGCCAGCTCACCACCGACAGGCCAAGAGACCCAGTACTTC
TRBJ1-3,16,TRBV5-1,-,TRBD1,CASSSGTGSSGNTIYF,TGCGCCAGCAGCTCCGGGACAGGGAGCTCTGGAAACACCATATATTTT
TRBJ1-6,15,TRBV12-1,few,-,CASTYCGGTSSPLHF,TGTGCCAGCACCTATTGTGGCGGGACCAGTTCACCCCTCCACTTT
TRBJ1-1,13,TRBV6-1,few,-,CASSEAVTHEAFF,TGTGCCAGCAGTGAAGCGGTGACACATGAAGCTTTCTTT
TRBJ2-5,14,TRBV5-6,-,TRBD2,CASTAGDYQETQYF,TGTGCCAGCACCGCGGGGGACTACCAAGAGACCCAGTACTTC